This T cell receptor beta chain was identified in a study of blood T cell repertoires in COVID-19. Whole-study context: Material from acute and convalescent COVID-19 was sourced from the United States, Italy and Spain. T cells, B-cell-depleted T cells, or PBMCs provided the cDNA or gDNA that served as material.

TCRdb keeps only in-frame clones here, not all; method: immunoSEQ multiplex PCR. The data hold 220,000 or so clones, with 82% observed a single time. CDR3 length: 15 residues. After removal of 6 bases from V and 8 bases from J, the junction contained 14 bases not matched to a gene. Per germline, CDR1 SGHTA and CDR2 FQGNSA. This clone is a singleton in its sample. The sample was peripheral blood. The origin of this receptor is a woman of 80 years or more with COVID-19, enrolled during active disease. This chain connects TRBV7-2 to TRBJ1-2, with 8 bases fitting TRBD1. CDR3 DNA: TGTGCCAGCAGACCTACCCCAGGGGGCGCGGGAGGCTACACCTTC. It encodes CASRPTPGGAGGYTF.